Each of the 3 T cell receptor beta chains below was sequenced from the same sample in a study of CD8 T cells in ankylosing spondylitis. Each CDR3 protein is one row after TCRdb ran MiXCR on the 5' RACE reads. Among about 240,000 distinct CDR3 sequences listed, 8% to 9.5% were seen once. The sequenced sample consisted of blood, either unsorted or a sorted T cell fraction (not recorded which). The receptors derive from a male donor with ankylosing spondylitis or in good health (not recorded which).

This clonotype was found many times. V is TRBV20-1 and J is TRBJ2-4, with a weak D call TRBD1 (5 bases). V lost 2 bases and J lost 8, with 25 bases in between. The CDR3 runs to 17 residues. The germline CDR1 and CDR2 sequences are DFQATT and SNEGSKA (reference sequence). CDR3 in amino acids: CSARNSRAAEPRDIQYF. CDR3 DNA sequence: TGCAGTGCTAGAAATTCCCGCGCAGCTGAGCCCAGGGACATTCAGTACTTC.

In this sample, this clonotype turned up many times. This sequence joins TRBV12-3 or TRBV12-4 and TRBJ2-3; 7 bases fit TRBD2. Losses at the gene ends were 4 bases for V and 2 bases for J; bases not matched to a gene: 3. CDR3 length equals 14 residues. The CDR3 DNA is TGTGCCAGCAGTTGGGCGGGAGCCACAGATACGCAGTATTTT. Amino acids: CASSWAGATDTQYF.

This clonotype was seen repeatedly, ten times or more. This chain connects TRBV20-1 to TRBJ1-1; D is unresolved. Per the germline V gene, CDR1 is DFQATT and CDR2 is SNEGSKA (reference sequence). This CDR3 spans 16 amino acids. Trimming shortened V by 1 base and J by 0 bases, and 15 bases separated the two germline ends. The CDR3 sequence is CSARGLRFPLNTEAFF. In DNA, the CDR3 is TGCAGTGCTAGAGGACTCAGGTTCCCGTTGAACACTGAAGCTTTCTTT.